The next 20 T cell receptor beta chains were all read from a single sample in a study of post-analysis software for immune sequencing data. Findings and limits, study-wide: Four or five TRBV segments occurring more often in patients than controls included TRBV5-6, TRBV5-1 and TRBV20-1.

Built from TCR beta cDNA, the libraries had unique molecular identifiers in them. TCRdb processed the PCR reads anew with MiXCR; each CDR3 protein has one entry. Counted here are 450,000 to 650,000 distinct CDR3 sequences, roughly two fifths occurring once; the ten biggest clones make up more than 1.5%. These receptors have no identified antigens. Material: blood. Receptors were obtained from a girl aged 10 to 17 with multiple sclerosis.

The rearrangement uses TRBV6-5 and TRBJ2-6; 7 bases line up with TRBD1. V dropped 6 bases and J dropped 0; count of bases not matched to a gene: 5. The CDR3 extends over 16 amino acids. Germline V gives CDR1 MNHEY, CDR2 SVGAGI. CDR3 nucleotides: TGTGCCAGCAGCGACAGGGATGACTCTGGGGCCAACGTCCTGACTTTC. Translation: CASSDRDDSGANVLTF.

Points on this clonotype: One junction end does not reproduce the germline sequence, and a read error may be involved. The V call is TRBV13, the J call TRBJ2-1; 8 positions agree with TRBD1. CDR1 PRHDT and CDR2 FYEKMQ come from the germline V gene (reference sequence). This CDR3 contains 15 residues. The CDR3 region is CASSLRQGTYNERFF. In DNA, the CDR3 is TGTGCCAGCAGCCTCAGACAGGGGACCTACAATGAGCGGTTCTTC.

The V gene is TRBV12-3 or TRBV12-4, the J gene TRBJ2-3, with D uncertain. This CDR3 has 17 amino acids. The V end was cut by 3 bases, the J end by 0 bases, with 16 bases between. The CDR3 reads CASSFNLGRTSTDTQYF. The DNA for the CDR3 is TGTGCCAGCAGTTTTAATTTGGGCAGAACTAGCACAGATACGCAGTATTTT.

The chain links TRBV7-2 to TRBJ2-4; weak D call: TRBD2 (5 bases). With 4 bases removed from V and 13 bases from J, the gap between germline ends came to 14 bases. CDR1 is SGHTA, CDR2 FQGNSA, per germline. The CDR3 runs to 12 residues. CDR3 coding DNA: TGTGCCAGCAGCTCTCCCACAAGGGAGCAGTACTTC. It encodes CASSSPTREQYF.

The rearrangement joins TRBV6-5 to TRBJ2-7, with TRBD1 identical over 10 bases. Losses at the gene ends were 9 bases for V and 2 bases for J; bases not matched to a gene: 7. The V gene's germline CDR1 is MNHEY and CDR2 SVGAGI. The CDR3 runs 14 residues. This CDR3 reads CARNSGTGAYEQYF. DNA for the CDR3: TGTGCCAGAAACTCCGGGACAGGGGCCTACGAGCAGTACTTC.

This clonotype was found a few times. V gene TRBV10-3 combines with J gene TRBJ2-5, with unresolved D. The end of the DNA fits TRBJ2-7 better, so the J call may be wrong. The length of the CDR3 is 13 residues. CDR1 is ENHRY, CDR2 SYGVKD, per germline. In DNA form, the CDR3 reads TGTGCCATCAAGACGGACGGAGCCTACGAGCAGTACTTC. Encoded protein: CAIKTDGAYEQYF.

There are a few counts of this clonotype. The chain combines TRBV6-1 with TRBJ2-2; D not resolved. Germline CDR1 MNHNS, CDR2 SASEGT. V lost 6 bases to trimming and J lost 2 bases, with 13 bases between them. The CDR3 is made up of 15 amino acids. CDR3 sequence reads: CASRLEVYNTGELFF. CDR3 nucleotides: TGTGCCAGCAGGTTAGAGGTGTATAACACCGGGGAGCTGTTTTTT.

On this clonotype: This may come from a read error, since a much larger clone is one base off. The chain carries TRBV5-1 and TRBJ2-7; maybe TRBD2 (7 bases). The end of the DNA fits TRBJ2-4 better, so the J call may be wrong. Germline CDR1 and CDR2: SGHRS and YFSETQ. This CDR3 has 13 residues. CDR3 region: CASSQGGGTIQYF. As DNA, the CDR3 is TGCGCCAGCAGCCAAGGGGGAGGGACCATTCAGTACTTC.

The chain uses TRBV10-3 and TRBJ1-1; 9 bases are a match to TRBD1. CDR1 ENHRY and CDR2 SYGVKD come from the germline V gene. V was clipped by 6 bases and J by 5 bases; unmatched bases: 10. The CDR3 totals 15 residues. The CDR3 DNA reads as TGTGCCATCAGGCAACCCGGGACAGGGAAGACTGAAGCTTTCTTT. Translating gives CAIRQPGTGKTEAFF.

CDR3 loop: CASSVLRRGRGYEQYF. The CDR3 DNA sequence: TGTGCCAGCAGTGTCCTCCGCAGGGGGCGAGGCTACGAGCAGTACTTC. The rearrangement links TRBV25-1 to TRBJ2-7; TRBD1 aligns across 8 bases. Unmatched junction bases numbered 11, after V lost 4 bases and J lost 3 bases. The CDR3 extends over 16 amino acids. CDR1 is MGHDK and CDR2 is SYGVNS in the germline V gene.

The chain is built from TRBV12-3 or TRBV12-4 and TRBJ1-1, with a possible D match to TRBD1 (5 bases). The CDR3 has 13 residues. With 5 bases removed from V and 6 bases from J, the gap between germline ends came to 13 bases. This CDR3 reads CASSPDRGPEAFF. Written as DNA, the CDR3 is TGTGCCAGCAGTCCCGATAGGGGCCCTGAAGCTTTCTTT.

This clonotype was seen once. The rearrangement joins TRBV10-3 to TRBJ1-1; 10 nucleotides agree with TRBD1. Losses at the gene ends were 6 bases for V and 4 bases for J; bases not matched to a gene: 5. Germline V CDR1 and CDR2: ENHRY, SYGVKD. This CDR3 is built from 14 residues. CDR3: CAIRGTGVGTEAFF. In DNA, the CDR3 is TGTGCCATCAGGGGGACAGGGGTCGGCACTGAAGCTTTCTTT.

The V and J genes are TRBV7-6 and TRBJ1-2, with 9 bases that match TRBD1. Per germline, CDR1 SGHVS and CDR2 FNYEAQ. The CDR3 runs 20 residues. The J segment lost 4 bases and the V segment lost 2 bases, leaving 20 bases of the junction unmatched. CDR3 nucleotides: TGTGCCAGCAGCTTATTCCCAGACCGGGACAGGGACCTGGGGTGCTATGGCTACACCTTC. Protein: CASSLFPDRDRDLGCYGYTF.

This clonotype was seen many times. The chain employs TRBV7-2 and TRBJ2-5; 11 bases are shared with TRBD2. Germline CDR1 SGHTA, CDR2 FQGNSA. The J segment lost 5 bases and the V segment lost 7 bases, leaving 12 bases of the junction unmatched. This CDR3 is 16 amino acids long. CDR3 in amino acids: CASKAGLAGGPETQYF. The CDR3 coding sequence is TGTGCCAGCAAGGCCGGGCTAGCGGGGGGTCCGGAGACCCAGTACTTC.

The chain has TRBV29-1 and TRBJ2-3; TRBD2 matches 11 bases. Looked up from germline, CDR1 is SQVTM and CDR2 is ANQGSEA. The CDR3 consists of 15 residues. With 5 bases clipped from V and 2 bases from J, the junction kept 6 bases outside the gene matches. Here the CDR3 reads CSVRTSGLPTDTQYF. The CDR3 DNA reads TGCAGCGTTCGGACTAGCGGGCTACCCACAGATACGCAGTATTTT.

The rearrangement links TRBV7-8 to TRBJ1-4, with 11 bases identical to TRBD1. Germline CDR1 SGHVS, CDR2 FQNEAQ. CDR3 size: 15 residues. The J segment lost 7 bases and the V segment lost 2 bases, leaving 3 bases of the junction unmatched. DNA for the CDR3: TGTGCCAGCAGCTTATCCGGGACAGGGGGTGAAAAACTGTTTTTT. Protein product: CASSLSGTGGEKLFF.

The chain combines TRBV10-3 with TRBJ2-1, with TRBD2 matching over 13 bases. V was pared by 6 bases and J by 7 bases, with 6 bases of the junction left unmatched. The CDR3 sequence is 15 residues long. Looked up from germline, CDR1 is ENHRY and CDR2 is SYGVKD. CDR3 bases: TGTGCCATCAGCCGTGGACTAGCGGGAGAGAATGAGCAGTTCTTC. Its protein is CAISRGLAGENEQFF.

This clonotype occurred a few times. The rearrangement uses TRBV28 and TRBJ2-1, with 8 nucleotides matching TRBD2. Germline-derived CDR1 and CDR2 are MDHEN and SYDVKM. V shed 7 bases, J shed 6 bases, and the junction held 5 bases outside the gene matches. This CDR3 contains 13 residues. CDR3 region: CASNREGRNEQFF. Here the CDR3 DNA reads TGTGCCAGCAACCGGGAGGGCCGCAATGAGCAGTTCTTC.

This clonotype was recorded many times. The junction differs from germline at one of its ends, possibly a read error. This sequence joins TRBV5-1 and TRBJ2-1; D is perhaps TRBD1 (6 bases). The CDR3 is 14 residues long. The germline V gene has CDR1 SGHRS and CDR2 YFSETQ. The CDR3 DNA sequence: TGTGCCAGCAGCTTGACAGGATCCTACAATGAGCAGTTCTTC. Protein product: CASSLTGSYNEQFF.

The chain combines TRBV29-1 with TRBJ2-7; no clear D gene. The CDR3 runs to 12 residues. CDR1 and CDR2 (germline): SQVTM, ANQGSEA. Trimming removed 4 bases at V and 0 bases at J, with 7 bases between. As DNA, the CDR3 is TGCAGCGTTGTTACGGTCTCCTACGAGCAGTACTTC. Translating gives CSVVTVSYEQYF.